Sequencing of this TCR beta chain was carried out in a study of T cell repertoires in cytomegalovirus infection. This clonotype was recorded once. TCRdb re-analysed the reads in MiXCR, keeping a single row per CDR3 protein. Among hundreds of thousands of distinct CDR3 sequences listed, about a sixth were seen once. Germline values: CDR1 SGHRS, CDR2 YFSETQ. This CDR3 region has 13 residues. V shed 0 bases, J shed 7 bases, and the junction held 3 bases outside the gene matches. The chain combines TRBV5-1 with TRBJ1-1, with TRBD1 matching 7 bases. This TCR was sampled from a human donor in good health (CMV status not recorded). Some clones in this sample may be carry-over from other donors' samples. The sequenced sample was PBMCs. Here the CDR3 DNA reads TGCGCCAGCAGCTTGGAAGGGGGCGGTGAAGCTTTCTTT. It yields the protein CASSLEGGGEAFF.